The 6 T cell receptor beta chains in this list originate from one sample, sequenced in a study of low-dose radiotherapy and immunotherapy resistance in tumors. Time point meaning: after trial treatment. Treatment indicated: LDRT plus nivolumab, ipilimumab, low-dose cyclophosphamide and aspirin (RACIN trial). First-strand cDNA relied on TRAV- and TRBV-specific primers spanning alpha and beta chains. The PCR that amplified TCRs ran for roughly 20 cycles, relying on a constant-region primer and a V-primer adapter. MiXCR was run by TCRdb on the reads, yielding one entry per CDR3 protein. Altogether some 94,000 distinct CDR3 sequences are present, 20% to 25% being singletons, with the ten largest covering 13%. The material sequenced was PBMCs, taken after low-dose radiotherapy plus immunotherapy. Receptors originate from a female donor with ovarian cancer.

Ten or more counts support this clonotype. This chain links TRBV4-2 with TRBJ1-6; 8 bases agree with TRBD1. Per germline, CDR1 LGHNA and CDR2 YNFKEQ. The CDR3 extends over 18 amino acids. The J segment lost 0 bases and the V segment lost 5 bases, leaving 9 bases of the junction unmatched. In DNA, the CDR3 is TGTGCCAGCAGCGGGGACAGGCTTACCAGCTCCTATAATTCACCCCTCCACTTT. Its protein is CASSGDRLTSSYNSPLHF.

This chain joins TRBV29-1 and TRBJ2-7; TRBD1 matches 8 bases. J was trimmed by 3 bases and V by 6 bases; bases with no gene match: 7. There are 13 residues in the CDR3. Per germline, CDR1 SQVTM and CDR2 ANQGSEA. CDR3 loop: CSVGRDRNYEQYF. CDR3 bases: TGCAGCGTAGGGCGGGACAGGAACTACGAGCAGTACTTC.

This clonotype showed up many times. This sequence joins TRBV5-1 and TRBJ1-1, with 12 bases identical to TRBD1. The germline CDR1 and CDR2 sequences are SGHRS and YFSETQ. The length of the CDR3 is 17 residues. Losses at the gene ends were 4 bases for V and 1 base for J; bases not matched to a gene: 8. CDR3 in amino acids: CASSGGTGGWRNTEAFF. The CDR3 region has the DNA TGCGCCAGCAGCGGAGGGACAGGGGGCTGGAGGAACACTGAAGCTTTCTTT.

A single count supports this clonotype. V usage is TRBV9 and J usage is TRBJ2-2; 8 nucleotides agree with TRBD2. Germline loops: CDR1 SGDLS, CDR2 YYNGEE. The V and J ends lost 0 bases and 5 bases, in that order; junction bases with no gene match: 3. The CDR3 length is 15 residues. CDR3 in DNA: TGTGCCAGCAGCGTAGTTGCTAGCGGGACCGGGGAGCTGTTTTTT. This sequence encodes CASSVVASGTGELFF.

As to this clonotype: A far larger clone is one base from this, pointing to a likely read error. The V gene is TRBV6-1, the J gene TRBJ2-1, with 11 bases that match TRBD2. Trimming cost V 5 bases and J 8 bases; bases outside gene matches: 8. Germline loops: CDR1 MNHNS, CDR2 SASEGT. The CDR3 is made up of 15 amino acids. In DNA, the CDR3 is TGTGCCAGCAGTTTTACTAGCGGGAGAGCGGATGAGCAGTTCTTC. Its translation: CASSFTSGRADEQFF.

This clonotype has at least ten counts. This chain joins TRBV4-1 and TRBJ1-1; D is unclear. Deletions cut 4 bases from V and 0 bases from J, with 15 bases between. Germline V gives CDR1 MGHRA, CDR2 YSYEKL. The length of the CDR3 is 16 residues. The CDR3 spells CASSLDPSLLNTEAFF. CDR3 DNA: TGCGCCAGCAGCCTTGACCCTTCCCTATTGAACACTGAAGCTTTCTTT.